These 22 T cell receptor beta chains were all obtained from the same sample, sequenced in a study of blood T cell repertoires in COVID-19. Here immunoSEQ multiplex PCR was the method, and the copy in TCRdb shows in-frame clones only, minus some. The data hold about 400,000 clones, with approximately 86% observed a single time. Sequenced sample: peripheral blood. The source of these receptors is a human donor in a cohort sampled during active COVID-19.

The chain couples TRBV19 to TRBJ1-1; no definite D call. V lost 6 bases and J 4 bases, leaving 12 bases between the germline ends. The CDR3 spans 13 residues. Germline V gene data show CDR1 as LNHDA and CDR2 as SQIVND (reference sequence). Here the CDR3 DNA reads TGTGCCAGTAGCCACGGGGTGGCCACTGAAGCTTTCTTT. Amino acids: CASSHGVATEAFF.

Here the CDR3 DNA reads TGTGCCAGTACCCAAGACAGGGTGGGTGTGATTCAGTACTTC. It yields the protein CASTQDRVGVIQYF. This chain connects TRBV19 to TRBJ2-4, with 7 bases fitting TRBD1. Germline-derived CDR1 and CDR2 are LNHDA and SQIVND (reference sequence). The CDR3 sequence is 14 residues long. J lost 10 bases, V lost 7 bases, and 13 bases had no gene match.

This chain uses TRBV6-2 or TRBV6-3 with TRBJ1-1; TRBD1 is a possible D gene (5 bases). This CDR3 is built from 13 residues. Trimming took off 2 bases at V and 3 bases at J, with 7 bases between the two ends. Germline loops: CDR1 MNHEY, CDR2 SVGEGT. Here the CDR3 DNA reads TGTGCCAGCAGTTACGACAGCTACACTGAAGCTTTCTTT. Protein sequence: CASSYDSYTEAFF.

The chain couples TRBV4-1 to TRBJ1-2; possibly TRBD1 for D (6 bases). The germline V and J ends were trimmed by 2 bases and 4 bases, with 20 bases remaining between them. The CDR3 covers 17 residues. The V gene's germline CDR1 is MGHRA and CDR2 YSYEKL. CDR3 amino acids: CASSQKGGQGTLYGYTF. CDR3 sequence (DNA): TGCGCCAGCAGCCAAAAAGGTGGGCAGGGGACCCTCTATGGCTACACCTTC.

The chain carries TRBV29-1 and TRBJ1-2, with TRBD1 identical over 7 bases. V was pared by 6 bases and J by 8 bases, with 9 bases of the junction left unmatched. Germline CDR1 SQVTM, CDR2 ANQGSEA. This CDR3 region has 12 residues. CDR3 nucleotide sequence: TGCAGCGTCATAACAGGGGAAGGAGGCTACACCTTC. This codes for CSVITGEGGYTF.

The sample holds a few counts of this clone. This chain connects TRBV6-4 to TRBJ2-2; tentative D call: TRBD1 (5 bases). V lost 6 bases to trimming and J lost 5 bases, with 13 bases between them. Germline values: CDR1 MRHNA, CDR2 SNTAGT. This CDR3 is 14 amino acids long. Written as DNA, the CDR3 is TGTGCCAGCAGGACATTTCAGGGAACCGGGGAGCTGTTTTTT. This gives the protein CASRTFQGTGELFF.

V and J are TRBV15 and TRBJ1-1, with TRBD1 matching 9 bases. Germline V lookup: CDR1 LNHNV, CDR2 YYDKDF (reference sequence). This CDR3 has 18 residues. The J segment lost 3 bases and the V segment lost 5 bases, leaving 16 bases of the junction unmatched. The CDR3 sequence is CATSPELGQGMLYTEAFF. The CDR3 region has the DNA TGTGCCACCAGCCCCGAGCTAGGACAGGGGATGTTGTACACTGAAGCTTTCTTT.

V usage is TRBV6-5 and J usage is TRBJ1-5; 8 positions agree with TRBD1. V trimming: 8 bases; J trimming: 6 bases; junction bases outside the gene matches: 6. This CDR3 comprises 13 residues. The V gene's germline CDR1 is MNHEY and CDR2 SVGAGI. The CDR3 sequence: CASGGQVLQPQHF. The DNA of the CDR3 is TGTGCCAGCGGGGGACAGGTTCTTCAGCCCCAGCATTTT.

The rearrangement links TRBV7-9 to TRBJ2-1, with 8 nucleotides matching TRBD2. Germline CDR1 is SEHNR and CDR2 is FQNEAQ (reference sequence). With V trimmed by 5 bases and J by 6 bases, 9 bases remained unmatched. CDR3 length: 15 residues. The CDR3 DNA reads as TGTGCCAGCAGCCCCACTAGCGGTAGGGCCAATGAGCAGTTCTTC. It translates to CASSPTSGRANEQFF.

This clone was detected only once. The V and J genes are TRBV5-1 and TRBJ1-1; D not certain. Trimming cost V 0 bases and J 5 bases, with 14 bases left between them. CDR3 length equals 15 residues. Germline V gene lookup returns CDR1 SGHRS and CDR2 YFSETQ. DNA for the CDR3: TGCGCCAGCAGCTTGGTAGGAGAAGTTGGAACTGAAGCTTTCTTT. It specifies CASSLVGEVGTEAFF. The full variable domain, rest sourced from reference TRBV5-1 and TRBJ1-1, is KAGVTQTPRYLIKTRGQQVTLSCSPISGHRSVSWYQQTPGQGLQFLFEYFSETQRNKGNFPGRFSGRQFSNSRSEMNVSTLELGDSALYLCASSLVGEVGTEAFFGQGTRLTVV.

The V and J genes are TRBV18 and TRBJ1-1, with D hard to call. The CDR3 extends over 14 amino acids. V lost 5 bases to trimming and J lost 1 base, with 11 bases between them. Germline CDR1 KGHSH, CDR2 LQKENI. The CDR3, as DNA: TGTGCCAGCTCATTCCCCCAGGCGAACACTGAAGCTTTCTTT. As protein: CASSFPQANTEAFF.

Ten or more counts support this clone. The chain carries TRBV6-5 and TRBJ2-7; 9 bases are shared with TRBD2. The CDR3 totals 12 residues. Germline-derived CDR1 and CDR2 are MNHEY and SVGAGI. The junction had 7 bases not matched to a gene; V was cut back by 10 bases and J by 6 bases. The CDR3 sequence: CATRGGGSEQYF. In DNA, the CDR3 is TGTGCCACTCGCGGGGGGGGGAGCGAGCAGTACTTC.

The J gene is TRBJ1-5, the V gene TRBV2, with D possibly matching TRBD1 (6 bases). Germline V gene sequence: CDR1 SNHLY, CDR2 FYNNEI. Between the trimmed V and J ends, which lost 7 bases and 5 bases, there was a span of 9 bases. The CDR3 runs 12 residues. In nucleotides, the CDR3 is TGTGCCAGCACCACAGGGTATCAGCCCCAGCATTTT. Amino acid sequence: CASTTGYQPQHF.

CDR3 nucleotides: TGTGCCAGCACCCCTGATGGGCGGGAGGCCCCAGGGAGCTCCTACGAGCAGTACTTC. Protein sequence: CASTPDGREAPGSSYEQYF. V usage is TRBV9 and J usage is TRBJ2-7, with 8 bases that match TRBD2. CDR1 is SGDLS, CDR2 YYNGEE, per germline. The CDR3 extends over 19 amino acids. V shed 6 bases, J shed 0 bases, and the junction held 20 bases outside the gene matches.

The chain is built from TRBV11-2 and TRBJ2-2; D might be TRBD1 (6 bases). The CDR3 runs to 13 residues. Per the germline V gene, CDR1 is SGHAT and CDR2 is FQNNGV. The V end was cut by 5 bases, the J end by 5 bases, with 9 bases between. CDR3 residues: CASSQGRTGELFF. The DNA for the CDR3 is TGTGCCAGCAGCCAGGGGCGGACCGGGGAGCTGTTTTTT.

The rearrangement links TRBV28 to TRBJ2-3, with TRBD1 matching over 7 bases. The CDR3 contains 15 residues. Germline V gene data show CDR1 as MDHEN and CDR2 as SYDVKM. V shed 7 bases, J shed 4 bases, and the junction held 11 bases outside the gene matches. In nucleotides, the CDR3 is TGTGCCAGCACCCCAGGGGGAAAGGGGGCAGATACGCAGTATTTT. Protein product: CASTPGGKGADTQYF.

The V and J genes are TRBV9 and TRBJ2-2; D unresolved. CDR1 and CDR2 from the germline V gene are SGDLS and YYNGEE. The V gene lost 0 bases and the J gene lost 0 bases, with 6 bases spanning the gap. CDR3 length: 15 amino acids. CDR3 sequence reads: CASSVAGANTGELFF. CDR3 sequence (DNA): TGTGCCAGCAGCGTAGCAGGCGCGAACACCGGGGAGCTGTTTTTT.

Written as DNA, the CDR3 is TGCAGCGTGTGGGACAGGACCAGCAATGAGCAGTTCTTC. It translates to CSVWDRTSNEQFF. J is TRBJ2-1 and V is TRBV29-1; 8 bases map to TRBD1. V gave up 6 bases and J gave up 6 bases; unmatched junction bases: 7. CDR1 and CDR2 from the germline V gene are SQVTM and ANQGSEA. The CDR3 consists of 13 residues.

The CDR3 DNA is TGTGCCAGTAAGGTGGGGGACAGGGTCAATCAGCCCCAGCATTTT. It yields the protein CASKVGDRVNQPQHF. This chain joins TRBV19 and TRBJ1-5, with 9 nucleotides matching TRBD1. The CDR3 runs to 15 residues. V shed 7 bases, J shed 3 bases, and the junction held 7 bases outside the gene matches. From germline, CDR1 is LNHDA and CDR2 SQIVND (reference sequence).

The chain recombines TRBV10-3 with TRBJ2-1, with 13 bases matching TRBD2. Per germline, CDR1 ENHRY and CDR2 SYGVKD. The V gene end was trimmed by 8 bases and the J gene end by 8 bases; junction bases not matched to a gene: 6. This CDR3 region has 14 residues. The CDR3 region is CAIRGTSGVDEQFF. In DNA form, the CDR3 reads TGTGCCATCCGGGGGACTAGCGGGGTTGATGAGCAGTTCTTC.

The chain joins TRBV13 to TRBJ2-5, with 9 nucleotides matching TRBD2. The CDR3 runs 15 residues. CDR1 is PRHDT, CDR2 FYEKMQ, per germline (reference sequence). After removal of 2 bases from V and 2 bases from J, the junction contained 3 bases not matched to a gene. For the CDR3, the DNA is TGTGCCAGCAGCTTACAAAGCGGGGGGCAAGAGACCCAGTACTTC. Translated, it gives CASSLQSGGQETQYF.

Concerning this clone: One end of the junction varies from germline; a read error may be responsible. The chain couples TRBV5-1 to TRBJ2-5; 7 bases are shared with TRBD2. Per the germline V gene, CDR1 is SGHRS and CDR2 is YFSETQ. The CDR3 contains 14 residues. In DNA form, the CDR3 reads TGCGCCAGCAGGTTGGGGACTAACCAAGAGACCCAGTACTTC. Encoded protein: CASRLGTNQETQYF.